The present entry profiles one T cell receptor (beta chain) with its context. Germline lookup yields CDR1 LNHDA and CDR2 SQIVND (reference sequence). V gave up 4 bases and J gave up 0 bases; unmatched junction bases: 12. This CDR3 has 20 amino acids. This specimen belongs to a study of blood T cell repertoires in COVID-19. Those enrolled in Seattle joined during active infection and were followed longitudinally afterward. The protocol was immunoSEQ multiplex PCR, while the TCRdb copy is restricted to in-frame clones and leaves out a portion. The table lists roughly 230,000 clones, 90% of them singletons.

Sample: peripheral blood. The chain recombines TRBV19 with TRBJ2-1, with TRBD2 matching over 13 bases. The sequence derives from a woman aged 55-69 years with COVID-19, enrolled during active disease. CDR3 protein: CASSTPTSGGLQSSYNEQFF. CDR3 DNA: TGTGCCAGTAGTACCCCGACTAGCGGGGGGCTCCAGAGCTCCTACAATGAGCAGTTCTTC.